The T cell receptor beta chain described here comes from a study of CD8 T cells in Susac syndrome (dated by TCRdb to between 2019 and 2020). Broadly, across the study: Repertoire sequencing was used to test whether CD8+ T cell activation and differentiation in Susac syndrome was antigen driven.

RNA was extracted with the RNeasy kit and about 0.5 to 1 ug was reverse transcribed using random hexamers. The immunoSEQ multiplex PCR assay, which covers 54 Vbeta and 13 Jbeta segments, was used to amplify TCR beta CDR3 regions. PCR amplification bias was corrected using a synthetic template baseline for primer optimization and computational correction. Per the source publication's procedure: Only productive sequences were kept, with reads annotated to V, D and J genes according to IMGT and analyzed in immunoSEQ Analyzer. Clonality was computed as one minus Shannon entropy normalized by log2 of the number of productive unique sequences. For each patient and control, public and private clones were evaluated among the 100 most prevalent clones. Clones were defined as Susac-specific when absent from the healthy and MS cohorts, from roughly 1,000 published viral clones and from other ImmuneACCESS disease sequences. The public sequencing data were trimmed at Q25 with fastp and processed into clonotypes with MiXCR by TCRdb, which kept only in-frame beta chains. A single entry per CDR3 protein holds the most common genes and DNA from its merged rows. The V and J calls follow TCRdb's processing rather than the paper's. In all, the sample holds approximately 100,000 distinct CDR3 sequences, and 85% to 95% of those were seen once. The ten largest clones take up roughly 0.15% of the sample.

Details on this clonotype: Its antigen is not yet known. Base qualities are missing; no much larger clone stands one base away.

Beyond this particular receptor, the publication reports: The number of individuals in the TCR sequencing and HLA analysis was recognized as being relatively small.

High-throughput TCR beta sequencing profiled peripheral blood CD8+ and CD4+ T cells from healthy donors, Susac syndrome patients and multiple sclerosis patients. Healthy donors were included as age- and sex-matched controls. Bulk CD8+ and CD4+ T cells were purified by magnetic negative isolation, while CD8+ TEMRA cells were enriched using FACS. Blood was drawn into EDTA tubes, processed within 24 hours, and PBMCs were isolated by density gradient centrifugation. PBMCs intended for TCR sequencing were cryopreserved in liquid nitrogen and thawed later in a water bath at 37 degrees C. The sorted or isolated CD4+, CD8+ and CD8+ TEMRA cells had a purity of 90% or higher. Based on the germline V gene, the CDR1 and CDR2 sequences are MDHEN and SYDVKM. V lost 5 bases and J lost 6 bases; the stretch between them is 19 bases long. The cysteine opens and the phenylalanine closes a CDR3 of 16 amino acids. Solely the CDR3 DNA is kept, with 48 bases framed from the first base.

The clonotype was recovered from a human donor in good health. Material: CD4+ T cells from PBMCs. The receptor chain draws on TRBV28 and TRBJ1-4, and perhaps TRBD1 as D gene, on 6 matching bases. The CDR3 region has the sequence CASSPPTGVKYEKLFF. The nucleotide sequence reads TGTGCCAGCAGTCCCCCGACAGGCGTCAAGTATGAAAAACTGTTTTTT.